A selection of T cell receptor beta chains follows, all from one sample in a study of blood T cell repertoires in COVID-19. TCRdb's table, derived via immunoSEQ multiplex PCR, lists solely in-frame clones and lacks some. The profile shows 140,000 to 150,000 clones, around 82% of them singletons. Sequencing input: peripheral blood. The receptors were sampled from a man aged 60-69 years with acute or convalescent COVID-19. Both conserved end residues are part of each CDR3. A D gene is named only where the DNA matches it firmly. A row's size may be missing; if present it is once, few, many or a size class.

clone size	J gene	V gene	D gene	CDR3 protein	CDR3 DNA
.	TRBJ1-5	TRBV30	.	CAWRQGHSNQPQHF	TGTGCCTGGAGACAGGGACATAGCAATCAGCCCCAGCATTTT
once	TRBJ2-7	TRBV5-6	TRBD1	CASSWDRGHEQYF	TGTGCCAGCAGCTGGGACAGGGGCCACGAGCAGTACTTC
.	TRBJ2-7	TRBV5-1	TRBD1	CASSILTGQGEQYF	TGCGCCAGCAGCATATTAACGGGACAGGGTGAGCAGTACTTC
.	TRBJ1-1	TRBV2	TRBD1	CASSETRGGMGAFF	TGTGCCAGCAGTGAAACCCGAGGGGGCATGGGAGCTTTCTTT
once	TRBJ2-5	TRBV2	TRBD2	CASSELAGAQETQYF	TGTGCCAGCAGTGAGCTAGCGGGAGCCCAAGAGACCCAGTACTTC
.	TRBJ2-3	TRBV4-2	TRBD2	CASSLSERESTDTQYF	TGTGCCAGCAGCCTCAGTGAGCGGGAAAGCACAGATACGCAGTATTTT
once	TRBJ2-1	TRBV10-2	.	CASSEPRGAGGDEQFF	TGCGCCAGCAGTGAGCCCCGTGGGGCCGGCGGGGATGAGCAGTTCTTC
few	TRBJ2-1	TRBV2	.	CASRAQGGTYNEQFF	TGTGCCAGCAGGGCGCAGGGCGGGACCTACAATGAGCAGTTCTTC
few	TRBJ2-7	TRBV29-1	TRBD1	CSVETVGQGAYEQYF	TGCAGCGTTGAAACAGTTGGACAGGGGGCTTACGAGCAGTACTTC
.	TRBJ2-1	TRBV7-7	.	CASSALGRANEQFF	TGTGCTAGCAGCGCCTTAGGCAGGGCCAATGAGCAGTTCTTC
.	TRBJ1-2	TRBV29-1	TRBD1	CSVGLGTDYGYTF	TGCAGCGTTGGGTTAGGGACAGACTATGGCTACACCTTC
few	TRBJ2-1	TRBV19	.	CASSMSGLDEQFF	TGTGCCAGTAGTATGAGCGGGCTTGATGAGCAGTTCTTC
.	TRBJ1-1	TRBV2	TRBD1	CASNHGTATEAFF	TGTGCCAGCAACCACGGGACAGCCACTGAAGCTTTCTTT
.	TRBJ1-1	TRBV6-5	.	CASSPQGSNTEAFF	TGTGCCAGCAGTCCACAGGGCAGCAACACTGAAGCTTTCTTT
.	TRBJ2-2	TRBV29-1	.	CSVAQTNTGELFF	TGCAGCGTTGCGCAGACAAACACCGGGGAGCTGTTTTTT
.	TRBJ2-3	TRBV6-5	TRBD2	CASTSTSGSTDTQYF	TGTGCCAGCACATCCACTAGCGGGTCTACAGATACGCAGTATTTT
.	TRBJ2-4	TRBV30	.	CAWTGNAKNIQYF	TGTGCCTGGACAGGGAATGCCAAAAACATTCAGTACTTC